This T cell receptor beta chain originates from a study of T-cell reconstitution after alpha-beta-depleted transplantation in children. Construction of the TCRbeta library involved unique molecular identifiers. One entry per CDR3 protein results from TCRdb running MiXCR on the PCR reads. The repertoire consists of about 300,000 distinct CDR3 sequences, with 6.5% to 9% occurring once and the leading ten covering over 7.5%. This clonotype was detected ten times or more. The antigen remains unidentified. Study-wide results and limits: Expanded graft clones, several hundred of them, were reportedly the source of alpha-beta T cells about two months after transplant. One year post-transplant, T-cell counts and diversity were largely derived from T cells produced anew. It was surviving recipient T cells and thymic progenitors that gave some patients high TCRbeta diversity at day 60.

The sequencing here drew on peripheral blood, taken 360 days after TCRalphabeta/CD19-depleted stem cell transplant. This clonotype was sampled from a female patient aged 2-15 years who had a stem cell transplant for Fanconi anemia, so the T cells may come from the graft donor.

DNA of the CDR3: TGTGCCAGCATATTCCGGGAGACCCAGTACTTC. Protein product: CASIFRETQYF. The J gene is TRBJ2-5, the V gene TRBV6-5; D not certain. CDR1 is MNHEY and CDR2 is SVGAGI in the germline V gene. The V gene lost 7 bases and the J gene lost 5 bases, with 8 bases spanning the gap. The CDR3 spans 11 residues.